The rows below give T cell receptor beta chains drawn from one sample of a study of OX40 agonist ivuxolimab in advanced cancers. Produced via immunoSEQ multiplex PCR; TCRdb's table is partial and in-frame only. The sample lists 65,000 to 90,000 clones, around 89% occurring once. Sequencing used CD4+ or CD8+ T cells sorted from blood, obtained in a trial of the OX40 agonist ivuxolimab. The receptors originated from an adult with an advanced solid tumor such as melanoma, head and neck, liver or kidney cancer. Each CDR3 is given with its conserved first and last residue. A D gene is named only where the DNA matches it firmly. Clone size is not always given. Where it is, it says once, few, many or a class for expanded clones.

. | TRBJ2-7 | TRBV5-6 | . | CASSLGAGEQYF | TGTGCCAGCAGCTTGGGTGCGGGCGAGCAGTACTTC
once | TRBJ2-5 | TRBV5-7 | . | CASSCQTGMVTQYF | TGTGCCAGCAGCTGCCAAACAGGGATGGTGACCCAGTACTTC
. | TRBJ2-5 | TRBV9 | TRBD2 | CASSVGGGRETQYF | TGTGCCAGCAGCGTAGGCGGGGGTCGAGAGACCCAGTACTTC
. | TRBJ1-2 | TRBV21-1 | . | CPIGCGYTF | TGTCCGATAGGGTGTGGCTACACCTTC
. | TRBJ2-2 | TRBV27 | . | CASSHVTGYTGELFF | TGTGCCAGCAGTCATGTGACGGGGTACACCGGGGAGCTGTTTTTT
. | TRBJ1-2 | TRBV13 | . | CASSLEADSREGYTF | TGTGCCAGCAGCTTAGAAGCTGACAGCAGGGAAGGCTACACCTTC
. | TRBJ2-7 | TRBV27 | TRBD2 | CASTSWAGGPYEQYF | TGTGCCAGCACCTCTTGGGCGGGGGGTCCCTACGAGCAGTACTTC
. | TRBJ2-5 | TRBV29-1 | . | CSGHDAKETQYF | TGCAGCGGCCATGACGCGAAGGAGACCCAGTACTTC
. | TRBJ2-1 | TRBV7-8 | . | CASSTRYGDEQFF | TGTGCCAGCAGCACGCGGTACGGGGATGAGCAGTTCTTC
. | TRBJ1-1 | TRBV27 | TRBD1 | CASSLPGTAEAFF | TGTGCCAGCAGTTTACCCGGGACAGCTGAAGCTTTCTTT
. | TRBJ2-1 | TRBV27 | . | CASSLQGNEQFF | TGTGCCAGCAGCCTACAGGGAAATGAGCAGTTCTTC
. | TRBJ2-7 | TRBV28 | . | CASSSGGGWPYEQYF | TGTGCCAGCAGTTCGGGGGGCGGGTGGCCCTACGAGCAGTACTTC
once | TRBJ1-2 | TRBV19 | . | CASTPGYTGYTF | TGTGCCAGTACCCCCGGCTACACGGGATACACCTTC
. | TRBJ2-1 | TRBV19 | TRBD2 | CASSIGGSFSYNEQFF | TGTGCCAGTAGTATCGGGGGGAGCTTCTCCTACAATGAGCAGTTCTTC
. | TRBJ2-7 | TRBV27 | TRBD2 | CASSFSAGGSEQYF | TGTGCCAGCAGTTTTTCGGCGGGAGGGAGCGAGCAGTACTTC
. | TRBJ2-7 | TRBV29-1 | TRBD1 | CSVRRTGDYEQYF | TGCAGCGTTCGCCGGACAGGGGATTACGAGCAGTACTTC
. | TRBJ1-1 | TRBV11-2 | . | CASSNPQTGVEAFF | TGTGCCAGCAGTAATCCCCAGACGGGTGTTGAAGCTTTCTTT
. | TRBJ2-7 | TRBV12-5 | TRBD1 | CASGSGTGGKEQYF | TGTGCTAGTGGTTCCGGGACAGGGGGCAAAGAGCAGTACTTC
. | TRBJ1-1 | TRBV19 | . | CASSMTGNTEAFF | TGTGCCAGTAGTATGACGGGCAACACTGAAGCTTTCTTT
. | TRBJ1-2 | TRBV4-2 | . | CASSQEETGLYGYTF | TGTGCCAGCAGCCAAGAAGAGACAGGACTCTATGGCTACACCTTC
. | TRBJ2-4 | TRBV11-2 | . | CASSFVSSHIQYF | TGTGCCAGCAGCTTCGTTTCTAGTCACATTCAGTACTTC
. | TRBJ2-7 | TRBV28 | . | CASSSGILISSYEQYF | TGTGCCAGCAGTTCCGGGATCCTAATAAGCTCCTACGAGCAGTACTTC
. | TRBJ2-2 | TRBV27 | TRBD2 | CASSFGLAGWGTNTGELFF | TGTGCCAGCAGTTTTGGACTAGCGGGTTGGGGGACGAACACCGGGGAGCTGTTTTTT
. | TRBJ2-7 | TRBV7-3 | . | CASSLVGSNSYEQYF | TGTGCCAGCAGCTTAGTGGGCAGCAACTCCTACGAGCAGTACTTC
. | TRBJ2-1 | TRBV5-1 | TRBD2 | CASSLPIASGGLYSYNEQFF | TGCGCCAGCAGCCTCCCCATAGCTAGCGGGGGGCTCTACTCCTACAATGAGCAGTTCTTC
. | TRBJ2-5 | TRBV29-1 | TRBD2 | CSVVLLAGPETQYF | TGCAGCGTCGTACTACTAGCGGGGCCAGAGACCCAGTACTTC
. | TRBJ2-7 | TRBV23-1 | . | CASAGVGPRASYEQYF | TGCGCCAGCGCAGGGGTAGGTCCCAGGGCCTCCTACGAGCAGTACTTC
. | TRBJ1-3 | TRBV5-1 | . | CASSFYTRGASGNTIYF | TGCGCCAGCAGCTTTTACACACGGGGAGCGTCTGGAAACACCATATATTTT
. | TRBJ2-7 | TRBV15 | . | CATSTPYEQYF | TGTGCCACCAGCACACCCTACGAGCAGTACTTC
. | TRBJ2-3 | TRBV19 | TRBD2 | CASSAGLAGPYF | TGTGCCAGTAGTGCCGGACTAGCGGGGCCGTATTTT
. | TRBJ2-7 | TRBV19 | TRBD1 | CASSTQGFQHEQYF | TGTGCCAGTAGTACACAGGGGTTTCAACACGAGCAGTACTTC
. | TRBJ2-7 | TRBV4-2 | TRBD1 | CASSQDGKGTGVNEQYF | TGTGCCAGCAGCCAAGATGGGAAAGGGACAGGGGTAAACGAGCAGTACTTC
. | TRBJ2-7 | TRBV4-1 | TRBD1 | CASSQDGGTGGTEQYF | TGCGCCAGCAGCCAAGATGGGGGGACAGGGGGCACCGAGCAGTACTTC
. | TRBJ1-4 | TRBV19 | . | CASSISTPGVSNEKLFF | TGTGCCAGTAGTATAAGTACTCCTGGGGTCAGTAATGAAAAACTGTTTTTT
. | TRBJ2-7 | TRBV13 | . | CASSLGPTYEQYF | TGTGCCAGCAGCTTAGGGCCAACCTACGAGCAGTACTTC
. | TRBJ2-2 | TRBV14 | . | CASSPYRAPGELFF | TGTGCCAGCAGCCCCTACAGGGCCCCCGGGGAGCTGTTTTTT
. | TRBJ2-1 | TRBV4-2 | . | CASSQDRWLGSNEQFF | TGTGCCAGCAGCCAAGATAGGTGGCTCGGGTCCAATGAGCAGTTCTTC
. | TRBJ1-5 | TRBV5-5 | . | CASSFNRNQPQHF | TGTGCCAGCAGCTTCAACAGGAATCAGCCCCAGCATTTT
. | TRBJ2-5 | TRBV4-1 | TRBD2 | CASSQEEARREGVRETQYF | TGCGCCAGCAGCCAAGAAGAGGCCCGCCGGGAGGGGGTACGAGAGACCCAGTACTTC